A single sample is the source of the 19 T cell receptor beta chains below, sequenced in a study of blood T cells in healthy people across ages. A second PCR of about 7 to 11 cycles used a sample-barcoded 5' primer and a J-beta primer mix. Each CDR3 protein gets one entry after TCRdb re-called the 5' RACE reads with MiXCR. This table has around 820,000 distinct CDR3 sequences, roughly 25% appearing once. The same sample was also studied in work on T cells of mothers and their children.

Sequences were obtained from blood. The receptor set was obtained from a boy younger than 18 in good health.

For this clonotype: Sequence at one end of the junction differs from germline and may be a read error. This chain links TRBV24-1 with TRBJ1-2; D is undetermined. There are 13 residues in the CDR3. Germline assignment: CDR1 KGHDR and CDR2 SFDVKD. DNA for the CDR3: TGTACCACCAGTGATCAGGCCTTCTATGGCTACACCTTC. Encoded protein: CTTSDQAFYGYTF.

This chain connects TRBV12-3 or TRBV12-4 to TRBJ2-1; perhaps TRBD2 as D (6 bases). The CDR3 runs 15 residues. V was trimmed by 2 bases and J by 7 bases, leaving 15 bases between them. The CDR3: CASSLKGGTVNEQFF. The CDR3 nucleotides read TGTGCCAGCAGTTTAAAGGGAGGAACAGTGAATGAGCAGTTCTTC.

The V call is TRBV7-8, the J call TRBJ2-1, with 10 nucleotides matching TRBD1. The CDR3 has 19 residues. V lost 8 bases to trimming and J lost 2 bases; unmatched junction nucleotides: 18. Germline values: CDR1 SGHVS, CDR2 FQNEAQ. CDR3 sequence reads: CASGTPGTGVGFAYNEQFF. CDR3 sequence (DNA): TGTGCCAGCGGCACTCCCGGGACAGGGGTTGGTTTTGCCTACAATGAGCAGTTCTTC.

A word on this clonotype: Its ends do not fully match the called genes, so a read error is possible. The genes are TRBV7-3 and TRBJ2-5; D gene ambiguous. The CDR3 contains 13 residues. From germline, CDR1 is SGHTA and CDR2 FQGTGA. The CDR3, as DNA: TGTGCCAGCAGCTTATCATCCTCAGAGACCCAGTACTTT. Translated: CASSLSSSETQYF.

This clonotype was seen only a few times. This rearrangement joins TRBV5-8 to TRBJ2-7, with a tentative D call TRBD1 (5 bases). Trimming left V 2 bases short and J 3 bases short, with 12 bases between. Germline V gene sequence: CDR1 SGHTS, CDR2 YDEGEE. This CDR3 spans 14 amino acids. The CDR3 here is CASSLSRAGYEQYF. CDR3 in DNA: TGTGCCAGCAGCTTATCCAGGGCCGGCTACGAGCAGTACTTC.

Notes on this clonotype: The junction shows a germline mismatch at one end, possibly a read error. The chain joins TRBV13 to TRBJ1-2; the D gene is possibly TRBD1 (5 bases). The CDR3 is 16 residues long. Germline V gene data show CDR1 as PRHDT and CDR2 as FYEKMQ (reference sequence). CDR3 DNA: TGTGCCAGCAGCTTAAGCGCGGAGGGGTCTAACTATGGCCACACCTTC. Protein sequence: CASSLSAEGSNYGHTF.

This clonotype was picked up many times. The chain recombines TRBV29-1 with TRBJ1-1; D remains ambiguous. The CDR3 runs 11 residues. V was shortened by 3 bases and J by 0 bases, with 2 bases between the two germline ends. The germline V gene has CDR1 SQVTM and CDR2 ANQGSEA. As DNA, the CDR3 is TGCAGCGTTGAGGTGAACACTGAAGCTTTCTTT. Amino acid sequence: CSVEVNTEAFF.

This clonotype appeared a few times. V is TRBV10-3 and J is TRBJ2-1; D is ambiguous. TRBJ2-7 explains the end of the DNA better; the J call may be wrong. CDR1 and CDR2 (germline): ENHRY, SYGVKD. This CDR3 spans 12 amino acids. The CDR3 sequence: CAISNRTYEQYF. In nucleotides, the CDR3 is TGTGCCATCAGCAACAGAACTTACGAGCAGTACTTC.

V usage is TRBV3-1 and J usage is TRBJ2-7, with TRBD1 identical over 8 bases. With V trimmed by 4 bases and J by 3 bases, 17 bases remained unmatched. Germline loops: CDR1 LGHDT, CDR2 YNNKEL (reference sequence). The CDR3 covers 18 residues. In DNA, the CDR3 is TGTGCCAGCAGCCGCACCCGAGGGGAGACAGGGGTTCTCTACGAGCAGTACTTC. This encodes CASSRTRGETGVLYEQYF.

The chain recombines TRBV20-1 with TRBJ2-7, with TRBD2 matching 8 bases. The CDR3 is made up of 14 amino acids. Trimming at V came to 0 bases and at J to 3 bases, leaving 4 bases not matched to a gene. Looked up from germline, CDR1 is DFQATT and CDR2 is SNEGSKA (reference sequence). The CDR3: CSARDRGGLYEQYF. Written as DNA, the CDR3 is TGCAGTGCTAGAGATCGGGGGGGCCTCTACGAGCAGTACTTC.

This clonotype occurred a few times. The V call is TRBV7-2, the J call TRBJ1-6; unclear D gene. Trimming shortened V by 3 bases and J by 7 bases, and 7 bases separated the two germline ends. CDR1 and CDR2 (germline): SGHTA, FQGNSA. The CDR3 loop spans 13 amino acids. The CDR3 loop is CASSLARNSPLHF. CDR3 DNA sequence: TGTGCCAGCAGCTTGGCAAGGAATTCACCCCTCCACTTT.

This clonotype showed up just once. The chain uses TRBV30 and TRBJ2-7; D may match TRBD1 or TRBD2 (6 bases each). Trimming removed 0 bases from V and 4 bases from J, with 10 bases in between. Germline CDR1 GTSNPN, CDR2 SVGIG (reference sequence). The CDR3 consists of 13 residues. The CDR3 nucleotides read TGTGCCTGGAGTGTTGGGGGGCGTTACGAGCAGTACTTC. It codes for CAWSVGGRYEQYF.

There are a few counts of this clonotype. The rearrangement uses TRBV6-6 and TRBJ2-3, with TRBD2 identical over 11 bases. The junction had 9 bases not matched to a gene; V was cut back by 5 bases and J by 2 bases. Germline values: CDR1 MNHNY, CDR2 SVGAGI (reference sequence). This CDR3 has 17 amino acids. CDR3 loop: CASSPGLAGRVTDTQYF. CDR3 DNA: TGTGCCAGCAGTCCAGGACTAGCGGGCCGAGTCACAGATACGCAGTATTTT.

CDR3 nucleotides: TGCAGCGTGGAGTGGCGGGAGGTTCCGGAGACCCAGTACTTC. It translates to CSVEWREVPETQYF. The rearrangement links TRBV29-1 to TRBJ2-5; TRBD2 agrees at 8 bases. The CDR3 has 14 amino acids. V lost 6 bases to trimming and J lost 5 bases; unmatched junction nucleotides: 11. CDR1 is SQVTM, CDR2 ANQGSEA, per germline.

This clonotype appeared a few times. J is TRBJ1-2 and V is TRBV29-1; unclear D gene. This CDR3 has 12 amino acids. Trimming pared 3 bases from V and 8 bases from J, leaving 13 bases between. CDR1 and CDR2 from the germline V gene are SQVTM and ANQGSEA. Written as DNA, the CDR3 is TGCAGCGTTGATTGGGCAGCTAGGGGCTACACCTTC. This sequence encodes CSVDWAARGYTF.

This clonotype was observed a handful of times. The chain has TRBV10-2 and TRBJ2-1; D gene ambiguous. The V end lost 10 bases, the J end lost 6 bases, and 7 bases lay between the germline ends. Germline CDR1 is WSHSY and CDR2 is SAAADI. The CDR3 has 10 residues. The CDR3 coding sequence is TGCGCCACGGCCAGCAATGAGCAGTTCTTC. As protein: CATASNEQFF.

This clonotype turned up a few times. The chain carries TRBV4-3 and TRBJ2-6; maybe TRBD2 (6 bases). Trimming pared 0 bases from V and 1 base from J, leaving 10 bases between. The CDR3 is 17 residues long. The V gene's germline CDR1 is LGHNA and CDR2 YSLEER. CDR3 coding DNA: TGCGCCAGCAGCCAAGATTTAGGAGGGTCTGGGGCCAACGTCCTGACTTTC. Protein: CASSQDLGGSGANVLTF.

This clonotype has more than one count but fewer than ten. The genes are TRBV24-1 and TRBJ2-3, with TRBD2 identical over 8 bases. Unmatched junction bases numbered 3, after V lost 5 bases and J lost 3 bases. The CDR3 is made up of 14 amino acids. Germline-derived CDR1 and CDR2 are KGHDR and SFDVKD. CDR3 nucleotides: TGTGCCACCAGTGGGAGCGGGAGAACAGATACGCAGTATTTT. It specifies CATSGSGRTDTQYF.

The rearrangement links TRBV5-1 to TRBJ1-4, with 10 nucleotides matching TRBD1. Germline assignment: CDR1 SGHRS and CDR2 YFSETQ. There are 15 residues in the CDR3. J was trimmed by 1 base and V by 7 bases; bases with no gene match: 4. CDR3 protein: CASRQGAGTNEKLFF. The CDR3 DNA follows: TGCGCCAGCCGACAGGGGGCAGGAACTAATGAAAAACTGTTTTTT.